These 32 T cell receptor beta chains originate from one sample sequenced in a study of blood T cell repertoires in COVID-19. Profiled with immunoSEQ multiplex PCR; TCRdb holds only in-frame clones, not every one. The sample gives approximately 220,000 clones, 65% to 85% of which show up once; about 6.6% is in the top ten. Source material: PBMCs or T cells enriched from blood (not recorded which). All receptors come from a woman in her forties who had recovered from COVID-19.

As DNA, the CDR3 is TGTGCCAGCAGTGTAGGGCGGGGGGGCTACGAGCAGTACTTC. This codes for CASSVGRGGYEQYF. This chain links TRBV2 with TRBJ2-7; 9 nucleotides agree with TRBD2. Germline V gene data show CDR1 as SNHLY and CDR2 as FYNNEI. The CDR3 sequence is 14 residues long. J was trimmed by 3 bases and V by 4 bases; bases with no gene match: 4.

The CDR3 sequence is CASSSRTEQGLSGNTIYF. The CDR3 DNA follows: TGTGCCAGCAGTTCGAGAACCGAACAGGGTTTATCGGGAAACACCATATATTTT. J is TRBJ1-3 and V is TRBV28, with D tentatively TRBD1 (6 bases). The ends were cut back, 4 bases at V and 4 bases at J, with 23 bases in the middle. In germline, CDR1 is MDHEN, CDR2 SYDVKM. There are 18 residues in the CDR3.

This chain uses TRBV30 with TRBJ2-7, with TRBD1 identical over 7 bases. V lost 0 bases to trimming and J lost 9 bases; unmatched junction nucleotides: 2. This CDR3 is 11 amino acids long. Germline CDR1 and CDR2: GTSNPN and SVGIG (reference sequence). The CDR3 DNA reads as TGTGCCTGGAGTGTACGGGACAGGCAGTACTTC. This translates into CAWSVRDRQYF. Together with reference TRBV30 and TRBJ2-7, the CDR3 gives the full variable domain: SQTIHQWPATLVQPVGSPLSLECTVEGTSNPNLYWYRQAAGRGLQLLFYSVGIGQISSEVPQNLSASRPQDRQFILSSKKLLLSDSGFYLCAWSVRDRQYFGPGTRLTVT.

The chain carries TRBV12-3 or TRBV12-4 and TRBJ1-1; D uncertain. This CDR3 region has 13 residues. V lost 3 bases and J lost 1, with 6 bases in between. The CDR3 DNA is TGTGCCAGCAGTTTCCCAGGGAACACTGAAGCTTTCTTT. Translation gives CASSFPGNTEAFF.

This clone has only a few counts. The J gene is TRBJ2-3, the V gene TRBV7-9, with D perhaps TRBD2 (5 bases). The CDR3 length is 13 residues. V lost 10 bases and J 2 bases, leaving 13 bases between the germline ends. CDR1 and CDR2 from the germline V gene are SEHNR and FQNEAQ (reference sequence). The CDR3: CATRPGITDTQYF. CDR3 DNA: TGTGCCACCCGTCCGGGAATCACAGATACGCAGTATTTT.

The chain is built from TRBV19 and TRBJ1-2; D uncertain. Germline V CDR1 and CDR2: LNHDA, SQIVND (reference sequence). V lost 4 bases and J lost 4, with 16 bases in between. This CDR3 has 15 amino acids. CDR3: CASSSRGRLGYGYTF. As DNA, the CDR3 is TGTGCCAGTAGTAGCCGGGGAAGATTGGGCTATGGCTACACCTTC.

This clone was counted a few times. The chain links TRBV13 to TRBJ2-5, with 8 bases identical to TRBD2. V trimming: 3 bases; J trimming: 5 bases; junction bases outside the gene matches: 2. Germline V gene data show CDR1 as PRHDT and CDR2 as FYEKMQ (reference sequence). CDR3 length equals 13 residues. This chain's CDR3 is CASSLGGRETQYF. CDR3 DNA sequence: TGTGCCAGCAGCTTGGGCGGGAGGGAGACCCAGTACTTC.

This sequence joins TRBV15 and TRBJ2-3; TRBD1 matches 7 bases. V was pared by 0 bases and J by 3 bases, with 3 bases of the junction left unmatched. Germline assignment: CDR1 LNHNV and CDR2 YYDKDF (reference sequence). The CDR3 spans 15 residues. The CDR3 nucleotides are TGTGCCACCAGCAGAGATCAGGGGGTGACAGATACGCAGTATTTT. Its protein is CATSRDQGVTDTQYF.

The chain joins TRBV29-1 to TRBJ1-1; TRBD1 might be the D (5 bases). This CDR3 comprises 13 residues. CDR1 and CDR2 from the germline V gene are SQVTM and ANQGSEA. Trimming removed 6 bases at V and 1 base at J, with 12 bases between. The CDR3 spells CSVVDSKNTEAFF. CDR3 coding DNA: TGCAGCGTCGTCGACAGCAAGAACACTGAAGCTTTCTTT.

This chain links TRBV30 with TRBJ2-2; D not resolved. V lost 4 bases, J lost 4 bases, and 13 bases lay in between. The CDR3 length is 14 residues. Looked up from germline, CDR1 is GTSNPN and CDR2 is SVGIG (reference sequence). CDR3: CAWTLSVVTGELFF. CDR3 DNA sequence: TGTGCCTGGACATTGTCAGTGGTCACCGGGGAGCTGTTTTTT.

This clone was recorded a few times. The junction does not match germline at one end; this may be a read error. The chain is built from TRBV30 and TRBJ1-1; tentatively, D is TRBD1 (6 bases). CDR1 and CDR2 (germline): GTSNPN, SVGIG (reference sequence). The CDR3 extends over 14 amino acids. CDR3 sequence reads: CAWNFGDIGTNRLF. DNA of the CDR3: TGTGCCTGGAATTTCGGGGACATTGGCACAAACCGGCTTTTT. The complete variable domain, with remaining parts taken from reference TRBV30 and TRBJ1-1, reads SQTIHQWPATLVQPVGSPLSLECTVEGTSNPNLYWYRQAAGRGLQLLFYSVGIGQISSEVPQNLSASRPQDRQFILSSKKLLLSDSGFYLCAWNFGDIGTNRLFGQGTRLTVV.

The J gene is TRBJ2-3, the V gene TRBV10-3, with a weak D call TRBD2 (6 bases). The V and J ends lost 6 bases and 4 bases respectively, with 11 bases between them. The CDR3 length is 13 residues. The germline V gene has CDR1 ENHRY and CDR2 SYGVKD. The CDR3 sequence is CAISGRVADTQYF. The CDR3 DNA reads as TGTGCCATCAGCGGGAGAGTCGCAGATACGCAGTATTTT.

V is TRBV11-3 and J is TRBJ1-6; 10 nucleotides line up with TRBD1. With 5 bases clipped from V and 11 bases from J, the junction kept 12 bases outside the gene matches. The CDR3 extends over 16 amino acids. CDR1 is SGHNT and CDR2 is YENEEA in the germline V gene. The CDR3 region is CASSRDRGITRAPLHF. In DNA form, the CDR3 reads TGTGCCAGCAGCAGGGACAGGGGCATTACCCGAGCACCCCTCCACTTT.

The V gene is TRBV6-5, the J gene TRBJ1-1; 7 bases match TRBD1. CDR1 MNHEY and CDR2 SVGAGI come from the germline V gene. With 6 bases clipped from V and 1 base from J, the junction kept 5 bases outside the gene matches. The CDR3 is 14 residues long. CDR3 loop: CASSPWTGNTEAFF. The CDR3 DNA follows: TGTGCCAGCAGCCCCTGGACAGGGAACACTGAAGCTTTCTTT.

The genes are TRBV7-2 and TRBJ1-2, with a possible D match to TRBD1 (5 bases). Germline CDR1 SGHTA, CDR2 FQGNSA. V was shortened by 4 bases and J by 1 base, with 16 bases between the two germline ends. The CDR3 consists of 16 residues. Here the CDR3 DNA reads TGTGCCAGCAGCTCCATGGGTCAGGGAGGTAACTATGGCTACACCTTC. It codes for CASSSMGQGGNYGYTF. Drawing the rest from reference TRBV7-2 and TRBJ1-2, the complete variable domain is GAGVSQSPSNKVTEKGKDVELRCDPISGHTALYWYRQSLGQGLEFLIYFQGNSAPDKSGLPSDRFSAERTGGSVSTLTIQRTQQEDSAVYLCASSSMGQGGNYGYTFGSGTRLTVV.

The CDR3 coding sequence is TGCAGCGTCCAAGGACACACTAACTATGGCTACACCTTC. It translates to CSVQGHTNYGYTF. V is TRBV29-1 and J is TRBJ1-2, with a possible D match to TRBD1 (5 bases). V was pared by 6 bases and J by 0 bases, with 11 bases between. The CDR3 has 13 residues. The germline V gene encodes CDR1 SQVTM and CDR2 ANQGSEA.

The chain couples TRBV7-2 to TRBJ2-2; 10 bases line up with TRBD2. V shed 2 bases, J shed 6 bases, and the junction held 0 bases outside the gene matches. The CDR3 covers 14 residues. Germline V gene sequence: CDR1 SGHTA, CDR2 FQGNSA. This CDR3 is CASSLLAGAGELFF. The CDR3 nucleotides are TGTGCCAGCAGCTTACTAGCGGGAGCCGGGGAGCTGTTTTTT.

CDR3 protein: CASSSYRGDTDTQYF. In DNA, the CDR3 is TGTGCCAGCAGTTCTTACAGGGGGGACACAGATACGCAGTATTTT. The V call is TRBV6-2 or TRBV6-3, the J call TRBJ2-3, with TRBD1 matching over 8 bases. The CDR3 length is 15 residues. CDR1 is MNHEY and CDR2 is SVGEGT in the germline V gene. Trimming took 4 bases from V and 2 from J; bases not matched to a gene: 5.

This sequence joins TRBV19 and TRBJ2-7, with 9 bases aligning to TRBD2. This CDR3 is 15 amino acids long. The V segment lost 6 bases and the J segment 6 bases; nucleotides outside the gene matches: 12. The germline gives CDR1 LNHDA, CDR2 SQIVND (reference sequence). DNA of the CDR3: TGTGCCAGTAGCTCTCCGGGACTAGCCACCCGCGAGCAGTACTTC. This codes for CASSSPGLATREQYF.

In this sample, this clone turned up a few times. The chain carries TRBV11-2 and TRBJ2-7; D remains unclear. V lost 1 base, J lost 2 bases, and 9 bases lay in between. The CDR3 sequence is 14 residues long. CDR1 is SGHAT and CDR2 is FQNNGV in the germline V gene. As DNA, the CDR3 is TGTGCCAGCAGCTTAGGTGCGAGAACCTACGAGCAGTACTTC. Its translation is CASSLGARTYEQYF.

The chain couples TRBV19 to TRBJ1-5; 7 bases map to TRBD1. Germline V gene data show CDR1 as LNHDA and CDR2 as SQIVND (reference sequence). The ends lost 3 bases at V and 4 bases at J; junction bases unmatched: 3. This CDR3 region has 14 residues. The CDR3 nucleotides read TGTGCCAGTAGTATCCAGGGGGGAAATCAGCCCCAGCATTTT. It codes for CASSIQGGNQPQHF. Looking up the rest from reference TRBV19 and TRBJ1-5 gives the full variable domain: DGGITQSPKYLFRKEGQNVTLSCEQNLNHDAMYWYRQDPGQGLRLIYYSQIVNDFQKGDIAEGYSVSREKKESFPLTVTSAQKNPTAFYLCASSIQGGNQPQHFGDGTRLSIL.

In DNA, the CDR3 is TGTGCCAGCAAGGAGGGAGTCTACAATGAGCAGTTCTTC. Encoded protein: CASKEGVYNEQFF. This rearrangement joins TRBV6-5 to TRBJ2-1; D possibly corresponds to TRBD2 (6 bases). In germline, CDR1 is MNHEY, CDR2 SVGAGI. The CDR3 spans 13 residues. V gave up 7 bases and J gave up 3 bases, with 10 bases separating them.

The chain is built from TRBV7-6 and TRBJ2-5, with D possibly TRBD2 on 5 matching bases. The germline V and J ends were trimmed by 10 bases and 2 bases, with 11 bases remaining between them. CDR1 is SGHVS, CDR2 FNYEAQ, per germline. CDR3 length: 12 residues. CDR3 protein: CATSRFQETQYF. CDR3 sequence (DNA): TGTGCCACTAGCAGGTTTCAAGAGACCCAGTACTTC.

The chain joins TRBV4-1 to TRBJ2-2, with TRBD2 matching 11 bases. CDR1 is MGHRA and CDR2 is YSYEKL in the germline V gene. The V and J ends lost 3 bases and 8 bases, in that order; junction bases with no gene match: 11. The CDR3 runs to 17 residues. The CDR3 is CASSHPLAGARRGELFF. CDR3 in DNA: TGCGCCAGCAGCCATCCACTAGCGGGAGCGCGACGGGGGGAGCTGTTTTTT.

CDR3 residues: CASSQHTGGRVENYGYTF. In DNA form, the CDR3 reads TGTGCCAGCAGCCAACACACAGGGGGCAGGGTGGAAAACTATGGCTACACCTTC. The chain links TRBV3-1 (or the pseudogene TRBV3-2) to TRBJ1-2, with 9 bases aligning to TRBD1. The V gene end was trimmed by 2 bases and the J gene end by 2 bases; junction bases not matched to a gene: 12. The CDR3 is made up of 18 amino acids. CDR1 and CDR2 (germline): LGHDT, YNNKEL (reference sequence).

V gene TRBV7-9 combines with J gene TRBJ1-1, with D perhaps TRBD1 (6 bases). This CDR3 is 13 amino acids long. V gave up 7 bases and J gave up 1 base, with 10 bases separating them. From germline, CDR1 is SEHNR and CDR2 FQNEAQ (reference sequence). The DNA for the CDR3 is TGTGCCAGCAACCCCAGGGGGAACACTGAAGCTTTCTTT. It is translated as CASNPRGNTEAFF.

The chain employs TRBV28 and TRBJ1-4; 9 nucleotides agree with TRBD1. V shed 7 bases, J shed 4 bases, and the junction held 13 bases outside the gene matches. The CDR3 has 17 residues. Looked up from germline, CDR1 is MDHEN and CDR2 is SYDVKM. Here the CDR3 reads CASNQFKTGGVNEKLFF. DNA for the CDR3: TGTGCCAGCAACCAATTTAAAACAGGGGGCGTTAATGAAAAACTGTTTTTT.

This chain joins TRBV10-3 and TRBJ1-6; 8 nucleotides match TRBD1. Germline V gene sequence: CDR1 ENHRY, CDR2 SYGVKD. The V and J ends lost 10 bases and 8 bases, in that order; junction bases with no gene match: 7. The CDR3 loop spans 13 amino acids. The CDR3 region has the DNA TGTGCCACCGGACAGGGCATGGATTCACCCCTCCACTTT. Translated, it gives CATGQGMDSPLHF.

This sequence joins TRBV5-5 and TRBJ2-7; no clear D gene. The germline V gene encodes CDR1 SGHKS and CDR2 YYEKEE (reference sequence). Between the trimmed V and J ends, which lost 4 bases and 6 bases, there was a span of 14 bases. This CDR3 is 13 amino acids long. The DNA for the CDR3 is TGTGCCAGCAGCGTTTCCACCCGAGGCGAGCAGTACGTC. Protein sequence: CASSVSTRGEQYV.

The chain couples TRBV6-1 to TRBJ2-7, with D possibly matching TRBD2 (5 bases). This CDR3 has 12 residues. V was pared by 2 bases and J by 6 bases, with 8 bases between. Germline CDR1 is MNHNS and CDR2 is SASEGT. The CDR3 reads CASSESGGEQYF. Written as DNA, the CDR3 is TGTGCCAGCAGTGAAAGCGGAGGCGAGCAGTACTTC.

This clone occurred many times. Other DNA sequences from this sample encode an identical CDR3 as well. The chain couples TRBV7-8 to TRBJ1-6; D is uncertain. Trimming removed 3 bases at V and 7 bases at J, with 7 bases between. CDR1 and CDR2 (germline): SGHVS, FQNEAQ. This CDR3 is built from 13 residues. CDR3 sequence (DNA): TGTGCCAGCAGCTTGGGGAGGAATTCACCCCTCCACTTT. It is translated as CASSLGRNSPLHF.

The V call is TRBV2, the J call TRBJ2-2, with 12 bases lining up with TRBD2. The CDR3 is made up of 15 amino acids. Losses at the gene ends were 7 bases for V and 4 bases for J; bases not matched to a gene: 4. The V gene's germline CDR1 is SNHLY and CDR2 FYNNEI. CDR3 nucleotide sequence: TGTGCCAGCACAGGACTAGCGGGACGCACCGGGGAGCTGTTTTTT. Its translation is CASTGLAGRTGELFF.